This T cell receptor beta chain was captured in a study of response to subunit inactivated influenza vaccine. The V gene lost 1 base and the J gene lost 7 bases, with 10 bases spanning the gap. This CDR3 has 14 residues. The germline V gene encodes CDR1 SGHTA and CDR2 FQGNSA. MiXCR was run by TCRdb on the RT-PCR reads, yielding one entry per CDR3 protein. The sample lists some 300,000 distinct CDR3 sequences, 20% to 25% seen once, with 9% to 12% in the top ten. The input for sequencing was PBMCs from blood, taken roughly 20 months after vaccination. The rearrangement uses TRBV7-2 and TRBJ1-4; D remains unclear. This TCR was sampled from a man aged 50 to 69 who received an inactivated influenza vaccine. DNA for the CDR3: TGTGCCAGCAGCTTAGATGACTTTGGTGAAAAACTGTTTTTT. Translating it yields CASSLDDFGEKLFF.